Following are 17 T cell receptor beta chains from one sample sequenced in a study of blood T cell repertoires in COVID-19. Profiling relied on immunoSEQ multiplex PCR, and the TCRdb table lists in-frame clones only, not all of them. The table lists 170,000 or so clones, approximately 87% of them singletons. Input material: peripheral blood. The receptors come from a woman under 30 who had recovered from COVID-19.

J is TRBJ2-1 and V is TRBV6-2 or TRBV6-3; D is uncertain. Germline assignment: CDR1 MNHEY and CDR2 SVGEGT. This CDR3 region has 13 residues. V lost 2 bases, J lost 9 bases, and 11 bases lay in between. CDR3 coding DNA: TGTGCCAGCAGTTACGGGCTGGGCGCTGAGCAGTTCTTC. Translation gives CASSYGLGAEQFF.

The chain is built from TRBV19 and TRBJ2-3, with a possible D match to TRBD1 (6 bases). V shed 2 bases and J shed 0 bases, with 9 bases lying between them. This CDR3 has 15 amino acids. Germline assignment: CDR1 LNHDA and CDR2 SQIVND (reference sequence). The CDR3 loop reads CASSILGASTDTQYF. For the CDR3, the DNA is TGTGCCAGTAGTATATTGGGGGCTAGCACAGATACGCAGTATTTT.

The chain joins TRBV6-5 to TRBJ2-1; 11 positions agree with TRBD2. CDR3 length equals 14 residues. Per the germline V gene, CDR1 is MNHEY and CDR2 is SVGAGI. The ends lost 4 bases at V and 7 bases at J; junction bases unmatched: 3. Written as DNA, the CDR3 is TGTGCCAGCAGTTCTAGCGGGGGGAAAAATGAGCAGTTCTTC. Its translation: CASSSSGGKNEQFF.

This clone was counted once. The chain carries TRBV24-1 and TRBJ1-2, with D possibly TRBD1 on 5 matching bases. CDR1 and CDR2 (germline): KGHDR, SFDVKD. This CDR3 spans 13 amino acids. Trimming left V 5 bases short and J 8 bases short, with 14 bases between. CDR3 sequence: CATSALPSGGYTF. The CDR3 DNA reads as TGTGCCACCAGTGCCCTACCCTCAGGGGGCTACACCTTC.

This rearrangement joins TRBV18 to TRBJ1-2; a possible D gene is TRBD1 (5 bases). The germline gives CDR1 KGHSH, CDR2 LQKENI. The CDR3 consists of 13 residues. The V end was cut by 4 bases, the J end by 3 bases, with 9 bases between. The CDR3 protein is CASSQGLDYGYTF. The CDR3 DNA reads as TGTGCCAGCTCACAGGGGTTGGACTATGGCTACACCTTC.

The V and J genes are TRBV5-1 and TRBJ2-3; TRBD1 matches 7 bases. Unmatched junction bases numbered 9, after V lost 4 bases and J lost 1 base. Germline CDR1 is SGHRS and CDR2 is YFSETQ. This CDR3 has 16 amino acids. DNA for the CDR3: TGCGCCAGCAGCACCGGGGACAGCCCCCGCACAGATACGCAGTATTTT. Its translation is CASSTGDSPRTDTQYF.

V usage is TRBV5-1 and J usage is TRBJ1-1; D gene unclear. Per germline, CDR1 SGHRS and CDR2 YFSETQ. The CDR3 consists of 14 residues. With 4 bases removed from V and 5 bases from J, the gap between germline ends came to 15 bases. In DNA form, the CDR3 reads TGCGCCAGCAGCGCCCCGGGAAGGGAAACTGAAGCTTTCTTT. It translates to CASSAPGRETEAFF. The full variable domain, rest sourced from reference TRBV5-1 and TRBJ1-1, is KAGVTQTPRYLIKTRGQQVTLSCSPISGHRSVSWYQQTPGQGLQFLFEYFSETQRNKGNFPGRFSGRQFSNSRSEMNVSTLELGDSALYLCASSAPGRETEAFFGQGTRLTVV.

The chain joins TRBV30 to TRBJ1-3, with TRBD1 as a possible D gene (6 bases). V was shortened by 0 bases and J by 3 bases, with 12 bases between the two germline ends. The CDR3 sequence is 15 residues long. Germline V lookup: CDR1 GTSNPN, CDR2 SVGIG (reference sequence). CDR3 nucleotide sequence: TGTGCCTGGAGTGTATTAGGGGGAAGTGGAAACACCATATATTTT. Translated: CAWSVLGGSGNTIYF. The full variable domain, its missing parts supplied by reference TRBV30 and TRBJ1-3, is SQTIHQWPATLVQPVGSPLSLECTVEGTSNPNLYWYRQAAGRGLQLLFYSVGIGQISSEVPQNLSASRPQDRQFILSSKKLLLSDSGFYLCAWSVLGGSGNTIYFGEGSWLTVV.

The chain recombines TRBV28 with TRBJ2-6; D may be TRBD2 (6 bases). The germline V and J ends were trimmed by 3 bases and 0 bases, with 15 bases remaining between them. Germline lookup yields CDR1 MDHEN and CDR2 SYDVKM. The CDR3 is 18 amino acids. For the CDR3, the DNA is TGTGCCAGCAGTTTCGGAAAGCGGGCTAACTCTGGGGCCAACGTCCTGACTTTC. The encoded protein is CASSFGKRANSGANVLTF.

The chain employs TRBV7-2 and TRBJ2-7; 14 bases match TRBD2. Germline V gives CDR1 SGHTA, CDR2 FQGNSA. Trimming took 3 bases from V and 6 from J; bases not matched to a gene: 1. The CDR3 loop spans 14 amino acids. The CDR3 is CASSLGTSGSEQYV. In DNA, the CDR3 is TGTGCCAGCAGCTTGGGGACTAGCGGGAGCGAGCAGTACGTC.

The genes are TRBV6-5 and TRBJ1-1; D is possibly TRBD1 (6 bases). CDR3 size: 14 residues. CDR1 is MNHEY, CDR2 SVGAGI, per germline. The germline V and J ends were trimmed by 5 bases and 1 base, with 11 bases remaining between them. The CDR3 DNA is TGTGCCAGCAGTCCACAGGGTAGGAACACTGAAGCTTTCTTT. Encoded protein: CASSPQGRNTEAFF.

This clone was picked up many times. V gene TRBV7-7 combines with J gene TRBJ2-2; maybe TRBD1 (6 bases). V gave up 5 bases and J gave up 4 bases, with 11 bases separating them. In germline, CDR1 is SSHAT, CDR2 FNYEAQ (reference sequence). This CDR3 comprises 14 residues. The CDR3 nucleotides are TGTGCCAGCAGCCTGACAGGAACCACCGGGGAGCTGTTTTTT. Amino acids: CASSLTGTTGELFF.

The genes are TRBV6-5 and TRBJ1-2; tentative D call: TRBD1 (5 bases). The CDR3 contains 13 residues. V was shortened by 5 bases and J by 8 bases, with 15 bases between the two germline ends. From germline, CDR1 is MNHEY and CDR2 SVGAGI. CDR3 loop: CASSTGLGIGYTF. In DNA, the CDR3 is TGTGCCAGCAGTACGGGACTTGGCATAGGCTACACCTTC.

The chain combines TRBV4-3 with TRBJ1-4, with 10 bases that match TRBD1. The CDR3 is made up of 17 amino acids. V shed 0 bases and J 8 bases; nucleotides not matched to a gene: 9. The germline V gene has CDR1 LGHNA and CDR2 YSLEER. CDR3 sequence reads: CASSQELLRDRGEKLFF. CDR3 DNA: TGCGCCAGCAGCCAAGAGCTCCTCCGGGACAGGGGAGAAAAACTGTTTTTT.

The chain uses TRBV7-2 and TRBJ1-4, with D unresolved. CDR3 size: 15 residues. Between the trimmed V and J ends, which lost 5 bases and 0 bases, there was a span of 10 bases. CDR1 is SGHTA, CDR2 FQGNSA, per germline. The CDR3 sequence is CASSLRLTTNEKLFF. DNA of the CDR3: TGTGCCAGCAGCCTTAGACTCACAACTAATGAAAAACTGTTTTTT.

The chain is built from TRBV4-1 and TRBJ1-5; D is possibly TRBD1 (6 bases). V shed 2 bases and J shed 0 bases, with 8 bases lying between them. The CDR3 runs 15 residues. Germline V gene lookup returns CDR1 MGHRA and CDR2 YSYEKL. CDR3 sequence reads: CASSQQGISNQPQHF. CDR3 nucleotide sequence: TGCGCCAGCAGCCAACAGGGGATTAGCAATCAGCCCCAGCATTTT.

This CDR3 is CASGRGAYNEQFF. Here the CDR3 DNA reads TGTGCCAGCGGGCGGGGGGCCTACAATGAGCAGTTCTTC. The rearrangement links TRBV7-3 to TRBJ2-1, with 8 bases that match TRBD2. This CDR3 has 13 residues. Unmatched junction bases numbered 2, after V lost 8 bases and J lost 2 bases. Germline V gene data show CDR1 as SGHTA and CDR2 as FQGTGA. The complete variable domain, with remaining parts taken from reference TRBV7-3 and TRBJ2-1, reads GAGVSQTPSNKVTEKGKYVELRCDPISGHTALYWYRQSLGQGPEFLIYFQGTGAADDSGLPNDRFFAVRPEGSVSTLKIQRTERGDSAVYLCASGRGAYNEQFFGPGTRLTVL.